Below are 31 T cell receptor beta chains sequenced from a single sample in a study of blood T cell repertoires in COVID-19. Some clones are missing from TCRdb's copy, which holds only in-frame ones; the method was immunoSEQ multiplex PCR. The sample gives some 150,000 clones, more than 75% of which show up once; 10% to 15% is in the top ten. Sequenced sample: peripheral blood. The receptors come from a man aged 55 to 69 with active or convalescent COVID-19.

The chain is built from TRBV28 and TRBJ2-1; maybe TRBD1 (8 bases). From germline, CDR1 is MDHEN and CDR2 SYDVKM. Trimming removed 6 bases at V and 4 bases at J, with 16 bases between. The CDR3 covers 15 residues. CDR3 DNA: TGTGCCAGCAGGCCTGGACAGGGAGGGTACAATGAGCAGTTCTTC. It translates to CASRPGQGGYNEQFF.

This chain connects TRBV18 to TRBJ2-7, with D hard to call. The CDR3 loop spans 15 amino acids. The germline V gene encodes CDR1 KGHSH and CDR2 LQKENI. With 5 bases removed from V and 0 bases from J, the gap between germline ends came to 14 bases. The CDR3 is CASSDFSRSSYEQYF. Written as DNA, the CDR3 is TGTGCCAGCTCAGACTTCTCGCGGAGCTCCTACGAGCAGTACTTC.

This clone appeared a single time. The chain is built from TRBV4-3 and TRBJ2-2; 10 bases align to TRBD2. Germline V gene data show CDR1 as LGHNA and CDR2 as YSLEER. The CDR3 sequence is 16 residues long. V dropped 4 bases and J dropped 5; count of bases not matched to a gene: 7. Written as DNA, the CDR3 is TGCGCCAGCAGCCGGAGCGGACTAGCGGTGACCGGGGAGCTGTTTTTT. Amino acid sequence: CASSRSGLAVTGELFF.

The V call is TRBV6-2 or TRBV6-3, the J call TRBJ1-2; 7 bases fit TRBD1. V dropped 5 bases and J dropped 5; count of bases not matched to a gene: 5. The germline V gene has CDR1 MNHEY and CDR2 SVGEGT. This CDR3 has 13 residues. CDR3 amino acids: CASSQGGTYGYTF. The DNA for the CDR3 is TGTGCCAGCAGTCAGGGGGGAACGTATGGCTACACCTTC.

The chain couples TRBV7-3 to TRBJ1-2, with D hard to call. The CDR3 sequence is 13 residues long. V shed 6 bases and J shed 4 bases, with 12 bases lying between them. CDR1 and CDR2 (germline): SGHTA, FQGTGA. CDR3 sequence: CASSQREGYGYTF. CDR3 in DNA: TGTGCCAGCAGTCAAAGGGAGGGCTATGGCTACACCTTC.

This clone was seen only a few times. The J gene is TRBJ2-1, the V gene TRBV27, with TRBD2 matching over 8 bases. J was trimmed by 3 bases and V by 5 bases; bases with no gene match: 6. Looked up from germline, CDR1 is MNHEY and CDR2 is SMNVEV (reference sequence). The CDR3 has 15 residues. In nucleotides, the CDR3 is TGTGCCAGCAGTCTTGGACTAGCTTACTACAATGAGCAGTTCTTC. This encodes CASSLGLAYYNEQFF.

This rearrangement joins TRBV28 to TRBJ1-2; 7 positions agree with TRBD1. The CDR3 sequence is 12 residues long. The trim removed 6 bases at V and 7 bases at J, leaving 5 bases unmatched. Germline-derived CDR1 and CDR2 are MDHEN and SYDVKM. This chain's CDR3 is CASSNRQGGYTF. CDR3 in DNA: TGTGCCAGCAGCAACCGACAGGGTGGCTACACCTTC.

Only one count was recorded for this clone. V is TRBV2 and J is TRBJ1-1; a possible D gene is TRBD1 (6 bases). Trimming took 6 bases from V and 5 from J, leaving 10 bases between them. Looked up from germline, CDR1 is SNHLY and CDR2 is FYNNEI. There are 12 residues in the CDR3. The CDR3: CASRAGVTEAFF. In DNA, the CDR3 is TGTGCCAGCAGGGCAGGGGTTACTGAAGCTTTCTTT. The variable domain in full, completed from reference TRBV2 and TRBJ1-1, reads EPEVTQTPSHQVTQMGQEVILRCVPISNHLYFYWYRQILGQKVEFLVSFYNNEISEKSEIFDDQFSVERPDGSNFTLKIRSTKLEDSAMYFCASRAGVTEAFFGQGTRLTVV.

The chain has TRBV18 and TRBJ2-4; D is ambiguous. Trimming removed 0 bases at V and 6 bases at J, with 12 bases between. The CDR3 runs 15 residues. The germline gives CDR1 KGHSH, CDR2 LQKENI. The CDR3 loop reads CASSPPNAAANIQYF. The CDR3 bases are TGTGCCAGCTCACCACCGAACGCGGCAGCAAACATTCAGTACTTC.

The chain links TRBV19 to TRBJ1-1, with TRBD1 identical over 8 bases. Trimming cost V 6 bases and J 4 bases; bases outside gene matches: 16. CDR1 and CDR2 (germline): LNHDA, SQIVND (reference sequence). This CDR3 has 17 residues. The CDR3 nucleotides read TGTGCCAGTAGGACTCAGGACAGGGCCCTACGGGGCACTGAAGCTTTCTTT. Its protein product is CASRTQDRALRGTEAFF.

The chain carries TRBV7-9 and TRBJ1-1; TRBD1 aligns across 7 bases. From germline, CDR1 is SEHNR and CDR2 FQNEAQ (reference sequence). J lost 4 bases, V lost 2 bases, and 4 bases had no gene match. This CDR3 comprises 14 residues. The CDR3 DNA reads as TGTGCCAGCAGCTTAACAGGGGTGGGCACTGAAGCTTTCTTT. Its protein is CASSLTGVGTEAFF.

The chain couples TRBV9 to TRBJ2-1; TRBD2 agrees at 7 bases. Losses at the gene ends were 2 bases for V and 7 bases for J; bases not matched to a gene: 9. Germline V gives CDR1 SGDLS, CDR2 YYNGEE. CDR3 length: 15 amino acids. In DNA form, the CDR3 reads TGTGCCAGCAGCGTCTCGCGGGAGTCTTGGAATGAGCAGTTCTTC. Protein: CASSVSRESWNEQFF. Supplemented by reference TRBV9 and TRBJ2-1, the full variable domain reads DSGVTQTPKHLITATGQRVTLRCSPRSGDLSVYWYQQSLDQGLQFLIQYYNGEERAKGNILERFSAQQFPDLHSELNLSSLELGDSALYFCASSVSRESWNEQFFGPGTRLTVL.

The chain links TRBV6-2 or TRBV6-3 to TRBJ2-7; D is ambiguous. Looked up from germline, CDR1 is MNHEY and CDR2 is SVGEGT. CDR3 length: 12 residues. Trimming took off 6 bases at V and 6 bases at J, with 12 bases between the two ends. Here the CDR3 DNA reads TGTGCCAGCAGCCCGGCCTTCTCCGAGCAGTACTTC. It encodes CASSPAFSEQYF.

This chain joins TRBV7-9 and TRBJ2-3; 7 positions match TRBD1. Losses at the gene ends were 5 bases for V and 4 bases for J; bases not matched to a gene: 9. CDR1 SEHNR and CDR2 FQNEAQ come from the germline V gene (reference sequence). The CDR3 contains 15 residues. CDR3 in DNA: TGTGCCAGCAGCCCTTCAGGGGGAGCGGCAGATACGCAGTATTTT. Translated: CASSPSGGAADTQYF.

This chain links TRBV7-9 with TRBJ2-3; no clear D gene. CDR1 and CDR2 (germline): SEHNR, FQNEAQ (reference sequence). CDR3 length: 14 residues. Trimming took off 1 base at V and 4 bases at J, with 9 bases between the two ends. CDR3 DNA sequence: TGTGCCAGCAGCTTAGTAGTGGGCGCAGATACGCAGTATTTT. Encoded protein: CASSLVVGADTQYF.

This clone was detected only once. The V call is TRBV29-1, the J call TRBJ2-5; 12 bases are shared with TRBD2. The CDR3 extends over 13 amino acids. Losses at the gene ends were 6 bases for V and 4 bases for J; bases not matched to a gene: 3. Germline values: CDR1 SQVTM, CDR2 ANQGSEA. CDR3 residues: CSVRLAGVETQYF. CDR3 coding DNA: TGCAGCGTCCGACTAGCGGGAGTAGAGACCCAGTACTTC.

The chain is built from TRBV28 and TRBJ1-6, with 7 positions matching TRBD1. The germline gives CDR1 MDHEN, CDR2 SYDVKM. The CDR3 covers 13 residues. V shed 8 bases, J shed 11 bases, and the junction held 9 bases outside the gene matches. The CDR3 is CASLDRARPPLHF. As DNA, the CDR3 is TGTGCCAGCCTCGACAGGGCGAGGCCACCCCTCCACTTT.

The J gene is TRBJ2-3, the V gene TRBV21-1; TRBD1 reflects the table's D call only, with no check against the DNA. TRBV21-1 is assigned pseudogene status. This CDR3 has 23 amino acids. The CDR3 DNA sequence: TGTGCCAGCAGCAAAACTTTGTGGCGTGGACAGCCCCGTCGCACACACACACGAGATACGCAGTATTTT. It translates to CASSKTLWRGQPRRTHTRDTQYF.

The gene calls are TRBV6-5 and TRBJ2-2; 10 positions match TRBD1. With 2 bases clipped from V and 6 bases from J, the junction kept 0 bases outside the gene matches. The CDR3 contains 14 residues. Germline CDR1 and CDR2: MNHEY and SVGAGI. CDR3 sequence (DNA): TGTGCCAGCAGTTACGGACAGGGGGCCGGGGAGCTGTTTTTT. Its translation: CASSYGQGAGELFF.

Worth noting for this clone: Other DNA sequences in the sample encode the same CDR3. This rearrangement joins TRBV20-1 to TRBJ2-7; 8 positions agree with TRBD1. With 5 bases clipped from V and 4 bases from J, the junction kept 1 base outside the gene matches. Germline V lookup: CDR1 DFQATT, CDR2 SNEGSKA (reference sequence). This CDR3 has 11 residues. CDR3 region: CSAGQGYEQYF. For the CDR3, the DNA is TGCAGTGCTGGACAGGGTTACGAGCAGTACTTC.

The chain uses TRBV7-2 and TRBJ2-7; D may be TRBD1 (6 bases). This CDR3 comprises 14 residues. The germline V and J ends were trimmed by 4 bases and 0 bases, with 10 bases remaining between them. CDR1 is SGHTA, CDR2 FQGNSA, per germline. CDR3: CASSWDTYSYEQYF. In DNA form, the CDR3 reads TGTGCCAGCAGCTGGGACACGTACTCCTACGAGCAGTACTTC.

This clone has a single count. The chain links TRBV25-1 to TRBJ2-5, with D perhaps matching TRBD2 (7 bases). Between the trimmed V and J ends, which lost 5 bases and 3 bases, there was a span of 25 bases. CDR1 MGHDK and CDR2 SYGVNS come from the germline V gene. The CDR3 consists of 18 residues. The CDR3 protein is CASSPPRGGSYIEETQYF. CDR3 sequence (DNA): TGTGCCAGCAGTCCTCCGAGGGGGGGATCTTATATCGAAGAGACCCAGTACTTC.

The chain is built from TRBV5-1 and TRBJ1-6, with TRBD1 matching 8 bases. Germline trimming cut 0 bases from V and 9 bases from J; bases unmatched to any gene: 2. Germline V lookup: CDR1 SGHRS, CDR2 YFSETQ. The CDR3 is 14 residues long. The CDR3 DNA sequence: TGCGCCAGCAGCTTGGGGACAGGGACTTCACCCCTCCACTTT. Protein: CASSLGTGTSPLHF. The entire variable domain, with the rest obtained from reference TRBV5-1 and TRBJ1-6, is as follows: KAGVTQTPRYLIKTRGQQVTLSCSPISGHRSVSWYQQTPGQGLQFLFEYFSETQRNKGNFPGRFSGRQFSNSRSEMNVSTLELGDSALYLCASSLGTGTSPLHFGNGTRLTVT.

The CDR3 region has the DNA TGTGCCAGCTCACCGGGCAGGGGAGATGAAAAACTGTTTTTT. Translation gives CASSPGRGDEKLFF. The chain is built from TRBV18 and TRBJ1-4, with D perhaps TRBD1 (6 bases). The germline V gene has CDR1 KGHSH and CDR2 LQKENI. The V end was cut by 3 bases, the J end by 6 bases, with 11 bases between. CDR3 length: 14 amino acids.

This clone was picked up one time. The rearrangement uses TRBV7-2 and TRBJ2-1; 7 bases match TRBD1. The CDR3 runs 14 residues. Germline CDR1 reads SGHTA; CDR2 reads FQGNSA. With 2 bases clipped from V and 9 bases from J, the junction kept 7 bases outside the gene matches. CDR3 amino acids: CASSLRQGVGEQFF. The CDR3 coding sequence is TGTGCCAGCAGCTTAAGGCAGGGGGTAGGTGAGCAGTTCTTC.

V and J are TRBV4-2 and TRBJ2-6, with a possible D match to TRBD1 (7 bases). V was shortened by 4 bases and J by 0 bases, with 22 bases between the two germline ends. This CDR3 is 20 amino acids long. Germline V CDR1 and CDR2: LGHNA, YNFKEQ. The CDR3 DNA is TGTGCCAGCAGCCTCGGGGTGGAGGGGGCTAGTTACTCTGGGGCCAACGTCCTGACTTTC. Amino acids: CASSLGVEGASYSGANVLTF.

The chain is built from TRBV18 and TRBJ2-1; TRBD1 is a possible D gene (6 bases). Looked up from germline, CDR1 is KGHSH and CDR2 is LQKENI. The CDR3 length is 14 residues. V lost 3 bases and J 4 bases, leaving 10 bases between the germline ends. The CDR3 spells CASSPRTVYNEQFF. Here the CDR3 DNA reads TGTGCCAGCTCACCTAGGACAGTTTACAATGAGCAGTTCTTC. Full variable domain (remainder filled in from reference TRBV18 and TRBJ2-1): NAGVMQNPRHLVRRRGQEARLRCSPMKGHSHVYWYRQLPEEGLKFMVYLQKENIIDESGMPKERFSAEFPKEGPSILRIQQVVRGDSAAYFCASSPRTVYNEQFFGPGTRLTVL.

The chain is built from TRBV7-8 and TRBJ2-2; 8 bases are a match to TRBD1. Germline V gene sequence: CDR1 SGHVS, CDR2 FQNEAQ. The CDR3 loop spans 17 amino acids. The ends lost 4 bases at V and 7 bases at J; junction bases unmatched: 14. The CDR3 bases are TGTGCCAGCAGCTCGAATCGACAGGGGCCAATGCGCGGGGAGCTGTTTTTT. It specifies CASSSNRQGPMRGELFF.

This clone was observed a handful of times. The V and J genes are TRBV18 and TRBJ1-5; D is possibly TRBD1 (5 bases). Germline-derived CDR1 and CDR2 are KGHSH and LQKENI. This CDR3 is 13 amino acids long. V gave up 4 bases and J gave up 6 bases, with 10 bases separating them. The CDR3 DNA reads TGTGCCAGCTCACTTCAGGGAATTCAGCCCCAGCATTTT. The encoded protein is CASSLQGIQPQHF.

This chain connects TRBV28 to TRBJ1-1; possibly TRBD1 for D (6 bases). CDR3 length: 16 amino acids. Germline-derived CDR1 and CDR2 are MDHEN and SYDVKM. V was pared by 8 bases and J by 8 bases, with 27 bases between. The CDR3 sequence is CASGSMGARYGQEAFF. CDR3 DNA: TGTGCCAGCGGTTCTATGGGGGCGCGGTATGGGCAAGAAGCTTTCTTT.

This clone appeared a single time. J is TRBJ1-1 and V is TRBV29-1; D gene ambiguous. CDR3 size: 12 residues. Germline loops: CDR1 SQVTM, CDR2 ANQGSEA. V lost 7 bases and J 4 bases, leaving 13 bases between the germline ends. CDR3 loop: CSARREATEAFF. The CDR3 DNA is TGCAGCGCTCGGAGGGAAGCCACTGAAGCTTTCTTT.